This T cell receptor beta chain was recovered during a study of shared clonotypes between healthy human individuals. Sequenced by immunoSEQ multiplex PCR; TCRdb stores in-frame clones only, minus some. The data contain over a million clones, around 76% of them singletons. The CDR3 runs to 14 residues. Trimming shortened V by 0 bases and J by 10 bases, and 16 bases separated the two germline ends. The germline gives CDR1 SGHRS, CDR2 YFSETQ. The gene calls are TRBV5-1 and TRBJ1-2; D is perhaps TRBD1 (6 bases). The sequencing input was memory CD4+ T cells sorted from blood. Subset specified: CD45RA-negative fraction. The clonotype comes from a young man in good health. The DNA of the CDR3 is TGCGCCAGCAGCTTGGGCGGAGGGGGTACCCTCTACACCTTC. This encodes CASSLGGGGTLYTF.